A selection of T cell receptor beta chains follows, all from one sample in a study of regulatory T cells in long-lasting Graves disease. Via MiXCR, TCRdb re-called the multiplex PCR reads, giving one row per CDR3 protein. The data show around 450,000 distinct CDR3 sequences, 14% to 15% seen once. This sample was shared with a second study, whose subject was T cells in Graves' hyperthyroidism and ophthalmopathy.

Material: peripheral blood mononuclear cells (PBMCs), obtained at new diagnosis, from a patient treated with antithyroid drugs. These receptors were taken from a woman in her thirties with Graves disease. The CDR3 runs from the conserved cysteine through the conserved F or W. The D gene is left open where the match is weak.

J gene	V gene	D gene	CDR3 protein
TRBJ2-7	TRBV11-1	TRBD2	CASSIRPGGEQYF
TRBJ1-1	TRBV2	-	CASEGGSMNTEAFF
TRBJ1-6	TRBV6-1	-	CASSGILGFNSPLHF
TRBJ2-7	TRBV4-1	TRBD2	CASSPDRTGLAGEQYF
TRBJ2-1	TRBV28	TRBD1	CASRYYRGPYNEQFF
TRBJ2-1	TRBV7-6	-	CASSSPLSSYNEQFF
TRBJ2-5	TRBV20-1	TRBD2	CSARGPWGLAGGPETQYF
TRBJ1-3	TRBV6-1	-	CASPTLGDSGNTIYF
TRBJ1-6	TRBV19	-	CASTPQGLGNSPLHF
TRBJ2-1	TRBV27	-	CASSPQRRRYNEQFF
TRBJ2-7	TRBV3-1	-	CASSQISHEQYF
TRBJ2-3	TRBV12-3/TRBV12-4	TRBD2	CASSFGGRADTQYF
TRBJ1-5	TRBV15	TRBD1	CATSKGQGANQPQHF
TRBJ1-2	TRBV20-1	-	CSAISGDGYTF
TRBJ2-5	TRBV12-3/TRBV12-4	-	CASSTTHTRETQYF
TRBJ2-2	TRBV24-1	TRBD2	CATSARLAGVIGELFF
TRBJ2-3	TRBV7-6	TRBD2	CASSLLLAASTDTQYF
TRBJ1-5	TRBV20-1	TRBD1	CSARGQGGDQPQHF
TRBJ2-7	TRBV2	-	CVNQPLETYEQYF
TRBJ2-1	TRBV7-2	-	CASSLARGPNEQFF
TRBJ2-6	TRBV28	TRBD1	CASSPWTGGTSGANVLTF
TRBJ2-1	TRBV9	-	CASSSSDPYNEQFF
TRBJ2-5	TRBV7-2	TRBD2	CASSPESGKKTQYF
TRBJ1-3	TRBV20-1	TRBD1	CSARDAGTGGNTIYF
TRBJ1-5	TRBV2	-	CASSVPSMGPQHF
TRBJ2-3	TRBV7-9	TRBD2	CASSLRTSLTDTQYF
TRBJ2-2	TRBV2	TRBD1	CASRRAGGLGTGELFF
TRBJ1-5	TRBV18	-	CASSRDTISNQPQHF
TRBJ1-2	TRBV2	-	CASSDFSGYTF
TRBJ2-5	TRBV7-9	TRBD2	CASSSLGGRNQETQYF
TRBJ2-2	TRBV9	-	CASREGSRTGELFF
TRBJ1-5	TRBV4-1	TRBD1	CASSRPGQGRQPQHF
TRBJ2-3	TRBV10-1	-	CASSPARGLGADTQYF
TRBJ2-2	TRBV19	-	CASRIKAGETGELFF
TRBJ1-5	TRBV10-3	-	CAISEGQGNQPQHF
TRBJ2-5	TRBV7-9	-	CASSLADRETQYF
TRBJ2-7	TRBV6-1	TRBD2	CASRGDASGRAREQYF
TRBJ1-5	TRBV6-1	-	CASSAWTVHQPQHF
TRBJ2-1	TRBV19	-	CATGQSSYNEQFF
TRBJ1-1	TRBV7-3	TRBD1	CASSLSPGTATEAFF
TRBJ2-1	TRBV12-3/TRBV12-4	TRBD2	CASSRRGSGNNEQFF
TRBJ2-2	TRBV27	-	CASGARVGELFF
TRBJ1-3	TRBV28	-	CASRLLSGNTIYF
TRBJ1-4	TRBV10-2	-	CASSGVQENEKLFF
TRBJ2-7	TRBV19	-	CASSLLAGSAYEQYF
TRBJ2-2	TRBV19	-	CASIRTGLANTGELFF
TRBJ1-3	TRBV7-9	-	CASSLALGSGNTIYF
TRBJ1-6	TRBV9	-	CASSVGAGEASYSPLHF
TRBJ1-1	TRBV24-1	-	CATLTGLNTEAFF
TRBJ1-5	TRBV10-2	-	CASTGSSNQPQHF
TRBJ2-5	TRBV19	-	CASSMERFYAGQETQYF
TRBJ2-7	TRBV14	-	CASSQRAGSSYEQYF
TRBJ2-1	TRBV10-3	-	CAISVPSDSYNEQFF
TRBJ2-2	TRBV7-3	-	CASSLSGDGTGELFF
TRBJ2-7	TRBV18	-	CASSTVRDYEQYF
TRBJ2-1	TRBV11-2	-	CASLGHNEQFF
TRBJ1-2	TRBV20-1	TRBD1	CSARPMTGVHGYTF